This T cell receptor beta chain was captured by sequencing in a study of T cell repertoires in cytomegalovirus infection. Whole-study results and caveats: HLA-C-restricted CMV-specific TCR beta clonotypes prevailed in the ex vivo response.

This clonotype was seen repeatedly, ten times or more. Its matching antigen is unknown. Germline values: CDR1 MNHNS, CDR2 SASEGT. This CDR3 is 14 amino acids long. Between the trimmed V and J ends, which lost 5 bases and 4 bases, there was a span of 14 bases. TCRdb fed the reads into MiXCR, producing one record per CDR3 protein. The sample yields about 150,000 distinct CDR3 sequences, about 20% seen once. Material: PBMCs. This TCR was sampled from a human donor in good health (CMV status not recorded). Some clones in this sample may be carry-over from other donors' samples. The chain carries TRBV6-1 and TRBJ2-5; D ambiguous. The CDR3 loop reads CASSSDHSAETQYF. CDR3 coding DNA: TGTGCCAGCAGTTCTGATCATTCCGCAGAGACCCAGTACTTC.